This T cell receptor (beta chain) was documented in a study of control samples from healthy donors and cancer patients. This CDR3 comprises 15 residues. Germline CDR1 and CDR2: SGHDT and YYEEEE. Trimming cost V 1 base and J 5 bases, with 13 bases left between them. The data were produced by immunoSEQ multiplex PCR, yet TCRdb's version contains in-frame clones alone and is incomplete. The table lists 130,000 to 150,000 clones, roughly nine tenths of them singletons, with approximately 9% in the top ten. What was sequenced was blood. The source is a woman younger than 45 in good health. The gene calls are TRBV5-6 and TRBJ1-5; D is unresolved. This CDR3 reads CASSLRAVGDQPQHF. CDR3 nucleotides: TGTGCCAGCAGCTTGAGGGCAGTTGGCGATCAGCCCCAGCATTTT.